This record concerns one T cell receptor beta chain sequence. Its antigen is not identified. The method was immunoSEQ multiplex PCR; TCRdb's version includes in-frame clones alone and lacks a portion of them. The repertoire includes 130,000 to 150,000 clones, roughly 92% of them detected once, and approximately 1.5% sits in the top ten. This sample stems from a study of T cell responses to AZD1222 COVID-19 vaccine. Regarding the study as a whole: Only a handful of AZD1222 recipients tested seropositive at baseline. The study sampled repertoires only after the peak T cell response. Females made up more of the donors, who were largely white British, and clonal diversity may have come out too low. Spike-specific TCR breadth and depth were elevated following two AZD1222 doses.

Sequenced here: peripheral blood, sampled on day 0 of AZD1222 vaccination. The clonotype originates from an adult in good health.

The CDR3 here is CASSLQPTDTQYF. The DNA of the CDR3 is TGTGCCAGCAGCCTCCAGCCCACAGATACGCAGTATTTT. This chain joins TRBV9 and TRBJ2-3, with D unresolved. The germline V gene encodes CDR1 SGDLS and CDR2 YYNGEE. There are 13 residues in the CDR3. Between the trimmed V and J ends, which lost 4 bases and 2 bases, there was a span of 8 bases.